The sequence of this T cell receptor beta chain was determined in a study of T cells in Graves' hyperthyroidism and ophthalmopathy. Study in general: Staff took peripheral blood when the initial diagnosis was made, before any treatment began.

Amplified regions were TCR beta CDR3 sequences from RNA transcripts. First-round RT-PCR targeting the TCR CDR3 was performed with the HTBI primer set. In TCRdb, the multiplex PCR reads were re-called with MiXCR into one record per CDR3 protein. The sample consists of some 720,000 distinct CDR3 sequences, around 15% of them appearing once. Trimming removed 5 bases from V and 5 bases from J; junction bases left unmatched: 6. CDR1 is SGHAT, CDR2 FQDESV, per germline (reference sequence). The CDR3 loop spans 15 amino acids. This clonotype was detected many times. This chain joins TRBV11-1 and TRBJ2-1; 10 bases fit TRBD1. The source material was blood. This TCR was sampled from a man aged 18 to 29 with Graves' hyperthyroidism. The CDR3 is CASSVGQGENNEQFF. The CDR3 region has the DNA TGTGCCAGCAGCGTTGGACAGGGGGAAAACAATGAGCAGTTCTTC. Based on the CDR3 plus reference TRBV11-1 and TRBJ2-1, the full variable domain is EAEVAQSPRYKITEKSQAVAFWCDPISGHATLYWYRQILGQGPELLVQFQDESVVDDSQLPKDRFSAERLKGVDSTLKIQPAELGDSAMYLCASSVGQGENNEQFFGPGTRLTVL.